The source of this TCR delta chain is a study of gammadelta T cells in human blood. Overall study results and limits: Microbial exposure appeared to drive polyclonal γδ T cell expansion after birth.

This clone is classed as large (0.1 to 1%). The antigen is unknown. TCRdb reran clone calling via CATT on the RT-PCR reads. The repertoire has roughly 240 delta-chain clones, about 4.8% of them found once; the top ten carry about 30%. Germline CDR1 reads GEAIGNYY; CDR2 reads EKD. Trimming removed 3 bases at V and 0 bases at J, with 8 bases between. The CDR3 totals 16 residues. This chain connects TRDV2 to TRDJ3; D gene uncertain. The sample taken for sequencing was Vgamma9Vdelta2 gamma-delta T cells from infant blood. The receptor was derived from a human donor. For the CDR3, the DNA is TGTGCCTGTGACTCGTTGAACTCCTGGGACACCCGACAGATGTTTTTC. This encodes CACDSLNSWDTRQMFF.